The 5 T cell receptor beta chains reported below all come from one sample, sequenced in a study of control samples from healthy donors and cancer patients. Profiling relied on immunoSEQ multiplex PCR, and the TCRdb table lists in-frame clones only, not all of them. The sample contains about 55,000 clones, around 90% of which appear only once. Sequencing used blood. The source of these receptors is a man in his fifties in good health.

The rearrangement joins TRBV9 to TRBJ1-5; a weak D match, TRBD1 (5 bases). The germline gives CDR1 SGDLS, CDR2 YYNGEE. Trimming took off 0 bases at V and 1 base at J, with 11 bases between the two ends. CDR3 length equals 16 residues. In DNA, the CDR3 is TGTGCCAGCAGCGTAGCTCAGGGAGGCAGCAATCAGCCCCAGCATTTT. Translation gives CASSVAQGGSNQPQHF.

V and J are TRBV12-3 or TRBV12-4 and TRBJ2-7; weak D call: TRBD2 (6 bases). This CDR3 spans 13 amino acids. V lost 6 bases, J lost 0 bases, and 9 bases lay in between. The DNA of the CDR3 is TGTGCCAGCAGCCGGGGGTTCTCCTACGAGCAGTACTTC. Translation: CASSRGFSYEQYF.

This chain links TRBV24-1 with TRBJ1-1; TRBD1 might be the D (6 bases). This CDR3 is built from 15 residues. Germline values: CDR1 KGHDR, CDR2 SFDVKD. The V gene lost 2 bases and the J gene lost 7 bases, with 16 bases spanning the gap. The CDR3, as DNA: TGTGCCACCAGTGATTCCCAGGGGTTTGATGGTGAAGCTTTCTTT. As protein: CATSDSQGFDGEAFF.

CDR3: CASSLRQVALSSGNTIYF. CDR3 DNA: TGTGCCAGCAGCTTACGACAGGTTGCACTTAGCTCTGGAAACACCATATATTTT. This sequence joins TRBV11-2 and TRBJ1-3; perhaps TRBD1 as D (6 bases). V lost 2 bases and J lost 0, with 17 bases in between. The CDR3 is 18 amino acids. Germline-derived CDR1 and CDR2 are SGHAT and FQNNGV.

The V and J genes are TRBV3-1 (or the pseudogene TRBV3-2) and TRBJ2-1; D may be TRBD1 or TRBD2 (5 bases each). Trimming cost V 3 bases and J 9 bases, with 12 bases left between them. This CDR3 has 13 amino acids. Germline CDR1 reads LGHDT; CDR2 reads YNNKEL (reference sequence). The CDR3 DNA is TGTGCCAGCAGCCAGGGGCTAGAGGGTGAGCAGTTCTTC. Protein product: CASSQGLEGEQFF.